These 24 T cell receptor beta chains came from one sample sequenced in a study of technical replicates of blood from a handful of donors. Produced via immunoSEQ multiplex PCR; TCRdb's table is partial and in-frame only. The sample holds about 80,000 clones, under 99% seen once. The specimen was T cells isolated from PBMCs. These receptors were taken from a human donor in good health.

This clone occurred a few times. The chain joins TRBV30 to TRBJ1-1; D gene unclear. The CDR3 contains 12 residues. Germline CDR1 GTSNPN, CDR2 SVGIG (reference sequence). V was trimmed by 3 bases and J by 1 base, leaving 6 bases between them. CDR3 sequence reads: CAWRQPNTEAFF. CDR3 nucleotide sequence: TGTGCCTGGAGACAGCCGAACACTGAAGCTTTCTTT.

The chain combines TRBV5-1 with TRBJ2-7, with TRBD1 matching 8 bases. CDR1 is SGHRS and CDR2 is YFSETQ in the germline V gene. The CDR3 has 15 residues. V trimming: 1 base; J trimming: 4 bases; junction bases outside the gene matches: 7. The CDR3 here is CASSLMTGAGYEQYF. The CDR3 DNA sequence: TGCGCCAGCAGCTTGATGACAGGGGCTGGGTACGAGCAGTACTTC.

The chain recombines TRBV28 with TRBJ2-3; TRBD1 might be the D (6 bases). The V end was cut by 11 bases, the J end by 1 base, with 13 bases between. CDR1 and CDR2 (germline): MDHEN, SYDVKM. The CDR3 sequence is 13 residues long. The CDR3 coding sequence is TGTGCCGCACGGACAGCTGGCACAGATACGCAGTATTTT. Its protein product is CAARTAGTDTQYF.

The DNA of the CDR3 is TGCGCCAGCAGCTACGGACAGGGGACAGATACGCAGTATTTT. It specifies CASSYGQGTDTQYF. The V call is TRBV5-1, the J call TRBJ2-3; TRBD1 aligns across 9 bases. This CDR3 is built from 14 residues. Looked up from germline, CDR1 is SGHRS and CDR2 is YFSETQ. Losses at the gene ends were 3 bases for V and 3 bases for J; bases not matched to a gene: 2.

This clone has just one count. The J gene is TRBJ1-4, the V gene TRBV6-1, with TRBD1 matching over 7 bases. Looked up from germline, CDR1 is MNHNS and CDR2 is SASEGT. The CDR3 consists of 18 residues. The V gene end was trimmed by 2 bases and the J gene end by 6 bases; junction bases not matched to a gene: 15. CDR3 amino acids: CASSEFWPRQGVDEKLFF. For the CDR3, the DNA is TGTGCCAGCAGTGAATTTTGGCCGCGACAGGGTGTGGATGAAAAACTGTTTTTT.

V usage is TRBV10-3 and J usage is TRBJ2-1; tentatively, D is TRBD2 (6 bases). Germline V gene sequence: CDR1 ENHRY, CDR2 SYGVKD. This CDR3 is 13 amino acids long. Trimming left V 7 bases short and J 10 bases short, with 17 bases between. The CDR3 DNA reads TGTGCCATCACCGGGACTGAGCTTGGGGAGCAGTTCTTC. Its protein product is CAITGTELGEQFF.

Written as DNA, the CDR3 is TGTGCCAGCAGCGTAATCAGCGGGTTCACCGGGGAGCTGTTTTTT. This translates into CASSVISGFTGELFF. The chain recombines TRBV9 with TRBJ2-2; D might be TRBD2 (6 bases). With 1 base removed from V and 4 bases from J, the gap between germline ends came to 11 bases. Germline V gene lookup returns CDR1 SGDLS and CDR2 YYNGEE. The CDR3 has 15 residues.

The chain recombines TRBV7-6 with TRBJ2-3, with 7 bases lining up with TRBD2. The V and J ends lost 5 bases and 5 bases, in that order; junction bases with no gene match: 13. Looked up from germline, CDR1 is SGHVS and CDR2 is FNYEAQ. The CDR3 contains 16 residues. DNA for the CDR3: TGTGCCAGCAGCGCCACGCCGGGGGGTCCAGTAGATACGCAGTATTTT. Its protein product is CASSATPGGPVDTQYF.

The chain is built from TRBV7-9 and TRBJ2-7; 10 bases map to TRBD1. The germline CDR1 and CDR2 sequences are SEHNR and FQNEAQ (reference sequence). The trim removed 3 bases at V and 4 bases at J, leaving 6 bases unmatched. CDR3 length equals 15 residues. The CDR3 spells CASSFTGTGVYEQYF. The DNA of the CDR3 is TGTGCCAGCAGCTTCACCGGGACAGGGGTGTACGAGCAGTACTTC.

The chain is built from TRBV28 and TRBJ1-1, with TRBD1 identical over 9 bases. The CDR3 spans 12 residues. The ends lost 10 bases at V and 4 bases at J; junction bases unmatched: 4. Germline CDR1 is MDHEN and CDR2 is SYDVKM. The CDR3 nucleotides are TGTGCCACTTGGACAGGGGCCACTGAAGCTTTCTTT. The encoded protein is CATWTGATEAFF.

CDR3 nucleotide sequence: TGCGCCAGCAGCTTGGAAGGGACTTATGGAAACACCATATATTTT. It is translated as CASSLEGTYGNTIYF. The chain carries TRBV5-1 and TRBJ1-3; D is perhaps TRBD1 (5 bases). CDR3 length: 15 amino acids. The ends were cut back, 0 bases at V and 3 bases at J, with 10 bases in the middle. Germline loops: CDR1 SGHRS, CDR2 YFSETQ.

The J gene is TRBJ1-2, the V gene TRBV5-4; 7 nucleotides align to TRBD1. The CDR3 is made up of 14 amino acids. Germline trimming cut 5 bases from V and 6 bases from J; bases unmatched to any gene: 10. CDR1 SGHNT and CDR2 YYREEE come from the germline V gene (reference sequence). For the CDR3, the DNA is TGTGCCAGCAGAGACAGGGTTCAACGCGATGGCTACACCTTC. It specifies CASRDRVQRDGYTF.

This chain joins TRBV9 and TRBJ1-2; D remains ambiguous. Germline V gene sequence: CDR1 SGDLS, CDR2 YYNGEE. Trimming pared 5 bases from V and 4 bases from J, leaving 6 bases between. CDR3 length equals 11 residues. In DNA form, the CDR3 reads TGTGCCAGCAGGGGCGTCTATGGCTACACCTTC. This gives the protein CASRGVYGYTF.

As regards this clone: At the DNA level, this CDR3 is encoded by other sequences in the same sample as well. The chain recombines TRBV27 with TRBJ2-1, with 7 bases that match TRBD1. V shed 2 bases and J 2 bases; nucleotides not matched to a gene: 3. The CDR3 sequence is 15 residues long. In germline, CDR1 is MNHEY, CDR2 SMNVEV (reference sequence). The CDR3 is CASSLTGVPYNEQFF. DNA for the CDR3: TGTGCCAGCAGTTTAACAGGGGTACCCTACAATGAGCAGTTCTTC.

This chain joins TRBV28 and TRBJ2-7, with D maybe TRBD1 (6 bases). Looked up from germline, CDR1 is MDHEN and CDR2 is SYDVKM. This CDR3 has 14 amino acids. The germline V and J ends were trimmed by 7 bases and 2 bases, with 15 bases remaining between them. The CDR3 DNA is TGTGCCAGCAAAGGACAGATGTCCACCTACGAGCAGTACTTC. As protein: CASKGQMSTYEQYF.

V gene TRBV30 combines with J gene TRBJ1-1; D not certain. CDR1 and CDR2 from the germline V gene are GTSNPN and SVGIG (reference sequence). The ends were cut back, 1 base at V and 5 bases at J, with 11 bases in the middle. The CDR3 runs to 13 residues. The CDR3 loop reads CAWSDGRITEAFF. As DNA, the CDR3 is TGTGCCTGGAGTGATGGCCGCATTACTGAAGCTTTCTTT.

The chain combines TRBV4-2 with TRBJ2-2, with 7 bases matching TRBD1. The CDR3 has 14 residues. The V and J ends lost 3 bases and 4 bases, in that order; junction bases with no gene match: 2. The germline V gene has CDR1 LGHNA and CDR2 YNFKEQ. The CDR3: CASSQTGTTGELFF. For the CDR3, the DNA is TGTGCCAGCAGCCAGACAGGGACCACCGGGGAGCTGTTTTTT.

The CDR3 DNA is TGTGCCAGCAGCCCGCTGGGGAGGCAGCCCCAGCATTTT. This translates into CASSPLGRQPQHF. This chain uses TRBV27 with TRBJ1-5, with D hard to call. Germline-derived CDR1 and CDR2 are MNHEY and SMNVEV (reference sequence). The CDR3 length is 13 residues. Trimming pared 6 bases from V and 7 bases from J, leaving 13 bases between.

The chain recombines TRBV21-1 with TRBJ2-3; TRBD1, the D gene given by the table, was not confirmed from the DNA. TRBV21-1 is designated a pseudogene. CDR3 length: 19 amino acids. The CDR3 nucleotides are TGTGCCAGCAGCAAAAGGGACAGGGGGCTCCCTCCTAGCACAGATACGCAGTATTTT. This encodes CASSKRDRGLPPSTDTQYF.

The genes are TRBV11-3 and TRBJ1-2, with TRBD1 matching 9 bases. The CDR3 extends over 12 amino acids. With 5 bases clipped from V and 8 bases from J, the junction kept 3 bases outside the gene matches. Germline V gene lookup returns CDR1 SGHNT and CDR2 YENEEA. The CDR3 coding sequence is TGTGCCAGCAGCCCAGACAGGGGGGGCTACACCTTC. Translation gives CASSPDRGGYTF.

The V call is TRBV29-1, the J call TRBJ1-2; 9 bases fit TRBD1. The CDR3 contains 16 residues. Germline V gene lookup returns CDR1 SQVTM and CDR2 ANQGSEA. The trim removed 4 bases at V and 8 bases at J, leaving 17 bases unmatched. The CDR3 bases are TGCAGCGTTGGCCGTGGGACAGGGAGATCGGGATACGGCTACACCTTC. Protein: CSVGRGTGRSGYGYTF.

V and J are TRBV30 and TRBJ1-3; D is unclear. Deletions cut 0 bases from V and 0 bases from J, with 6 bases between. The CDR3 runs 14 residues. Germline CDR1 is GTSNPN and CDR2 is SVGIG (reference sequence). The DNA for the CDR3 is TGTGCCTGGAGTGTACGGAGCTCTGGAAACACCATATATTTT. Amino acids: CAWSVRSSGNTIYF.

The rearrangement links TRBV11-3 to TRBJ1-2, with 7 bases aligning to TRBD1. Looked up from germline, CDR1 is SGHNT and CDR2 is YENEEA. The CDR3 length is 18 residues. Unmatched junction bases numbered 15, after V lost 1 base and J lost 4 bases. The CDR3 sequence: CASSLVPGVGGFSYGYTF. The CDR3 DNA is TGTGCCAGCAGCTTAGTACCGGGGGTAGGGGGCTTTTCCTATGGCTACACCTTC. The full variable domain, its missing parts supplied by reference TRBV11-3 and TRBJ1-2, is EAGVVQSPRYKIIEKKQPVAFWCNPISGHNTLYWYLQNLGQGPELLIRYENEEAVDDSQLPKDRFSAERLKGVDSTLKIQPAELGDSAVYLCASSLVPGVGGFSYGYTFGSGTRLTVV.

This chain joins TRBV2 and TRBJ1-5, with D hard to call. CDR1 and CDR2 from the germline V gene are SNHLY and FYNNEI. The ends were cut back, 1 base at V and 3 bases at J, with 7 bases in the middle. The CDR3 has 14 amino acids. DNA of the CDR3: TGTGCCAGCAGTGAAGGGCAGTTCAATCAGCCCCAGCATTTT. Translating gives CASSEGQFNQPQHF.